Below, 16 T cell receptor beta chains from the same sample are listed, as sequenced in a study of blood T cell repertoires in COVID-19. Profiling relied on immunoSEQ multiplex PCR, and the TCRdb table lists in-frame clones only, not all of them. The repertoire has 150,000 to 200,000 clones, 88% of them found once; the top ten carry about 4.4%. The sequencing sample was made of peripheral blood. These TCRs come from a human donor in a cohort sampled during active COVID-19.

This clone was counted a few times. The V gene is TRBV10-2, the J gene TRBJ1-4; no firm D call. This CDR3 contains 15 residues. Germline V gene sequence: CDR1 WSHSY, CDR2 SAAADI. V was pared by 0 bases and J by 4 bases, with 9 bases between. CDR3 loop: CASSESTAGNEKLFF. The CDR3 DNA reads TGCGCCAGCAGTGAGTCAACAGCGGGTAATGAAAAACTGTTTTTT.

This chain's CDR3 is CASSLDRVAYTF. The CDR3 DNA reads TGTGCCAGCAGCTTAGACAGGGTCGCCTACACCTTC. V gene TRBV5-8 combines with J gene TRBJ1-2; 7 nucleotides align to TRBD1. Unmatched junction bases numbered 5, after V lost 2 bases and J lost 10 bases. CDR3 size: 12 residues. Germline V gene sequence: CDR1 SGHTS, CDR2 YDEGEE.

The rearrangement links TRBV6-5 to TRBJ1-2, with 9 nucleotides matching TRBD1. Germline CDR1 reads MNHEY; CDR2 reads SVGAGI. The CDR3 sequence is 15 residues long. V trimming: 0 bases; J trimming: 3 bases; junction bases outside the gene matches: 2. This CDR3 reads CASSYSRDRDYGYTF. CDR3 coding DNA: TGTGCCAGCAGTTACTCGAGGGACAGGGACTATGGCTACACCTTC.

CDR3 region: CASSTSGTTNQPQHF. The CDR3 DNA reads as TGTGCCAGCAGCACCTCCGGGACAACAAATCAGCCCCAGCATTTT. The chain recombines TRBV28 with TRBJ1-5, with a tentative D call TRBD1 (6 bases). Germline lookup yields CDR1 MDHEN and CDR2 SYDVKM. This CDR3 spans 15 amino acids. With 6 bases removed from V and 4 bases from J, the gap between germline ends came to 16 bases.

This sequence joins TRBV24-1 and TRBJ2-7, with D perhaps TRBD2 (6 bases). The V gene lost 4 bases and the J gene lost 6 bases, with 15 bases spanning the gap. The CDR3 spans 14 residues. CDR1 KGHDR and CDR2 SFDVKD come from the germline V gene. This CDR3 reads CATSDPGGTGEQYF. The CDR3 nucleotides are TGTGCCACCAGTGACCCTGGGGGGACCGGCGAGCAGTACTTC.

The chain employs TRBV5-1 and TRBJ1-1; TRBD1 aligns across 7 bases. Germline V lookup: CDR1 SGHRS, CDR2 YFSETQ. The CDR3 contains 13 residues. Trimming at V came to 2 bases and at J to 7 bases, leaving 5 bases not matched to a gene. This CDR3 is CASSLGTAIEAFF. The CDR3 DNA reads TGCGCCAGCAGCTTAGGGACAGCTATTGAAGCTTTCTTT.

The chain recombines TRBV4-3 with TRBJ2-2, with 15 bases fitting TRBD2. V dropped 4 bases and J dropped 6; count of bases not matched to a gene: 9. CDR3 length: 18 residues. CDR1 LGHNA and CDR2 YSLEER come from the germline V gene. The CDR3 bases are TGCGCCAGCAGCCCGCGGACTAGCGGGAGGGCTTCCCCCGGGGAGCTGTTTTTT. Translating gives CASSPRTSGRASPGELFF.

The chain links TRBV25-1 to TRBJ2-3; 7 bases fit TRBD2. Unmatched junction bases numbered 10, after V lost 6 bases and J lost 4 bases. CDR3 size: 15 residues. CDR1 and CDR2 (germline): MGHDK, SYGVNS. DNA for the CDR3: TGTGCCAGCAGCAAGACTAGCATGTTGGCAGATACGCAGTATTTT. Translated, it gives CASSKTSMLADTQYF.

A single count supports this clone. This sequence joins TRBV7-9 and TRBJ2-3, with 12 bases identical to TRBD2. J lost 1 base, V lost 3 bases, and 2 bases had no gene match. The CDR3 is made up of 16 amino acids. Germline CDR1 reads SEHNR; CDR2 reads FQNEAQ (reference sequence). The CDR3 is CASSLGTSGRTDTQYF. As DNA, the CDR3 is TGTGCCAGCAGCTTGGGGACTAGCGGGCGCACAGATACGCAGTATTTT.

CDR3 nucleotide sequence: TGTGCCAGCGGTCAGCCCCAGCATTTT. Translation: CASGQPQHF. The chain joins TRBV19 to TRBJ1-5; D is ambiguous. V lost 9 bases to trimming and J lost 6 bases, with 3 bases between them. CDR1 LNHDA and CDR2 SQIVND come from the germline V gene (reference sequence). CDR3 size: 9 residues.

Written as DNA, the CDR3 is TGTGCCAGCAGCCTGACAGGGGCCTACGAGCAGTACTTC. Translated: CASSLTGAYEQYF. This chain joins TRBV5-8 and TRBJ2-7, with 8 bases that match TRBD1. Germline V CDR1 and CDR2: SGHTS, YDEGEE. V dropped 4 bases and J dropped 2; count of bases not matched to a gene: 2. This CDR3 is built from 13 residues.

The V call is TRBV12-1, the J call TRBJ2-1; TRBD1, the table's D call, lacks a check against the DNA. TRBV12-1 is termed a pseudogene. CDR3 length: 16 amino acids. The CDR3 DNA reads as TGTGCCAGCAGCTTTGCCGGGACAGGGGACTACAATGAGCAGTTCTTC. This gives the protein CASSFAGTGDYNEQFF.

The chain joins TRBV28 to TRBJ2-5; a weak D match, TRBD2 (6 bases). Germline values: CDR1 MDHEN, CDR2 SYDVKM. The V gene lost 4 bases and the J gene lost 3 bases, with 9 bases spanning the gap. This CDR3 has 13 residues. CDR3 coding DNA: TGTGCCAGCAGTTCGGGACTTAAAGAGACCCAGTACTTC. It yields the protein CASSSGLKETQYF.

V gene TRBV30 combines with J gene TRBJ1-4; the D gene is possibly TRBD1 (6 bases). Trimming removed 4 bases at V and 5 bases at J, with 20 bases between. The CDR3 spans 16 residues. Germline CDR1 is GTSNPN and CDR2 is SVGIG (reference sequence). CDR3 bases: TGTGCCTGGACTAACGGACAGACATCACCGAATGAAAAACTGTTTTTT. Its protein is CAWTNGQTSPNEKLFF.

V gene TRBV11-2 combines with J gene TRBJ2-3, with unresolved D. The CDR3 totals 13 residues. CDR1 SGHAT and CDR2 FQNNGV come from the germline V gene. V lost 8 bases, J lost 4 bases, and 13 bases lay in between. The CDR3 sequence is CASSFSNADTQYF. The CDR3 DNA reads as TGTGCCAGCTCTTTCTCTAACGCAGATACGCAGTATTTT.

The rearrangement uses TRBV6-5 and TRBJ2-2; TRBD1 might be the D (5 bases). V lost 8 bases and J lost 3, with 13 bases in between. In germline, CDR1 is MNHEY, CDR2 SVGAGI. This CDR3 has 14 residues. The CDR3 nucleotides are TGTGCCAGCGCCACGCAGGGATACACCGGGGAGCTGTTTTTT. This codes for CASATQGYTGELFF.